These T cell receptor beta chains were read from a single sample in a study of cytomegalovirus exposure and HLA in healthy donors. Assay used: immunoSEQ multiplex PCR; TCRdb lists only in-frame clones, some missing. The sample comprises approximately 190,000 clones, around 90% of which are singletons, and approximately 1.1% rests with the top ten. The specimen was PBMCs. These receptors were collected from a boy aged 2-9 years in good health and CMV-seronegative. CDR3s include the opening cysteine and the closing phenylalanine or tryptophan. A D gene is named only where the DNA matches it firmly. Expanded clones are given a class, and other clones once, few, many or no size at all.

DNA: TGTGCCAGTAGTATAGATAAGGGGGTGGGACTAGCGCTTTACAATGAGCAGTTCTTC
CDR3: CASSIDKGVGLALYNEQFF
D: TRBD2
V: TRBV19
size: once
J: TRBJ2-1

DNA: TGTGCCAGCAGTTACCTCCCTGGAAACACCATATATTTT
CDR3: CASSYLPGNTIYF
D: NA
V: TRBV6-6
size: NA
J: TRBJ1-3

DNA: TGTGCCAGCAGATCCGGGACAGGGTTGCTCGGTCTGACTTTC
CDR3: CASRSGTGLLGLTF
D: TRBD1
V: TRBV7-9
size: NA
J: TRBJ2-6

DNA: TGTGCCAGCAGCGTGAGGGGAGCGGGGGGGCCGAATGAGCAGTTCTTC
CDR3: CASSVRGAGGPNEQFF
D: TRBD2
V: TRBV9
size: NA
J: TRBJ2-1

DNA: TGTGCCACCCGGACTAGCGGGACCTCCTACGAGCAGTACTTC
CDR3: CATRTSGTSYEQYF
D: TRBD2
V: TRBV10-3
size: NA
J: TRBJ2-7

DNA: TGCGCCAGCAGCCAAGGACAGGCCGTTAATGAAAAACTGTTTTTT
CDR3: CASSQGQAVNEKLFF
D: NA
V: TRBV4-1
size: NA
J: TRBJ1-4

DNA: TGTGCCAGCAGTCCCACCGGGACTAGTTACGAGCAGTACTTC
CDR3: CASSPTGTSYEQYF
D: TRBD2
V: TRBV6-5
size: NA
J: TRBJ2-7

DNA: TGTGCCAGCAGTTACTTCCCCCTACCTAGCGGGGGGACCCAGTACTTC
CDR3: CASSYFPLPSGGTQYF
D: TRBD2
V: TRBV6-5
size: NA
J: TRBJ2-5

DNA: TGTGCCAGCAGTCAACATGACAGGATTGGTGAAGCTTTCTTT
CDR3: CASSQHDRIGEAFF
D: NA
V: TRBV6-4
size: few
J: TRBJ1-1

DNA: TGCGCCAGCAGCCTACTGGGACTAGCGGGGGAGCAGTTCTTC
CDR3: CASSLLGLAGEQFF
D: TRBD2
V: TRBV4-1
size: NA
J: TRBJ2-1

DNA: TGTGCCAGCAGCCACAACCCCACGGGAGTGGCGTACGAGCAGTACTTC
CDR3: CASSHNPTGVAYEQYF
D: NA
V: TRBV7-3
size: NA
J: TRBJ2-7

DNA: TGTGCCGGCTCGGGGGCGGGAGGTTACACAGATACGCAGTATTTT
CDR3: CAGSGAGGYTDTQYF
D: TRBD2
V: TRBV30
size: NA
J: TRBJ2-3

DNA: TGCGCCAGCAGCCAAGAAAGAGGTAGATTCACAGATACGCAGTATTTT
CDR3: CASSQERGRFTDTQYF
D: NA
V: TRBV4-1
size: NA
J: TRBJ2-3

DNA: TGTGCCAGCAGCTTATTTACGGCGGCCAGCCTAGGAGAAGAGACCCAGTACTTC
CDR3: CASSLFTAASLGEETQYF
D: NA
V: TRBV7-2
size: NA
J: TRBJ2-5

DNA: TGTGCCAGCTCACCCAAGCGCGTGGTCTTAGGCACTGAAGCTTTCTTT
CDR3: CASSPKRVVLGTEAFF
D: NA
V: TRBV18
size: NA
J: TRBJ1-1

DNA: TGTGCCAGCAGCTTGGAACAGGCGAACACTGAAGCTTTCTTT
CDR3: CASSLEQANTEAFF
D: NA
V: TRBV5-4
size: once
J: TRBJ1-1

DNA: TGTGCCAGCAGCCGGGACAGAATACAAGAGACCCAGTACTTC
CDR3: CASSRDRIQETQYF
D: TRBD1
V: TRBV5-6
size: NA
J: TRBJ2-5

DNA: TGTGCCAGCAGCCAAGACCGTGCGGGATCATCCACCGGGGAGCTGTTTTTT
CDR3: CASSQDRAGSSTGELFF
D: NA
V: TRBV4-2
size: NA
J: TRBJ2-2

DNA: TGTGCCAGCAGCTCAGGCCCGGGACAGGGAGACTACGAGCAGTACTTC
CDR3: CASSSGPGQGDYEQYF
D: TRBD1
V: TRBV9
size: NA
J: TRBJ2-7

DNA: TGTGCCAGCAGTGAAGGCACAGGGGGCTGGCAGCCCCAGCATTTT
CDR3: CASSEGTGGWQPQHF
D: TRBD1
V: TRBV6-1
size: NA
J: TRBJ1-5

DNA: TGTGCCAGCAGCACCCAAAGGGGGGGGGCTAGCGCGCACAATGAGCAGTTCTTC
CDR3: CASSTQRGGASAHNEQFF
D: NA
V: TRBV9
size: NA
J: TRBJ2-1

DNA: TGTGCCAGCAGCTTACGGGTCTCACATGAGCAGTTCTTC
CDR3: CASSLRVSHEQFF
D: NA
V: TRBV11-3
size: NA
J: TRBJ2-1

DNA: TGCGCCAGCAGCTTCCCAGCGCCCAACACTGAAGCTTTCTTT
CDR3: CASSFPAPNTEAFF
D: NA
V: TRBV5-1
size: NA
J: TRBJ1-1

DNA: TGTGCCAGCAGCTTAGGGGACAGGGTGGGAAACACCATATATTTT
CDR3: CASSLGDRVGNTIYF
D: TRBD1
V: TRBV7-2
size: NA
J: TRBJ1-3

DNA: TGCGCCAGCAGCCCACTAGCGGGAGTCAATGAGCAGTTCTTC
CDR3: CASSPLAGVNEQFF
D: TRBD2
V: TRBV5-1
size: NA
J: TRBJ2-1

DNA: TGTGCCAGCAGTTTATCGATCAGGGATAATGAAAAACTGTTTTTT
CDR3: CASSLSIRDNEKLFF
D: NA
V: TRBV27
size: NA
J: TRBJ1-4

DNA: TGTGCCAGCAGTGCAAAGAGCTCTGGGGCCAACGTCCTGACTTTC
CDR3: CASSAKSSGANVLTF
D: NA
V: TRBV6-1
size: NA
J: TRBJ2-6

DNA: TGCAGCGTTGAAATGAGACAGGGGTCAACTGAAGCTTTCTTT
CDR3: CSVEMRQGSTEAFF
D: TRBD1
V: TRBV29-1
size: once
J: TRBJ1-1

DNA: TGTGCCAGCAGTTTCCCCTCTCGGACAGGGGGCGTGGATCAGCCCCAGCATTTT
CDR3: CASSFPSRTGGVDQPQHF
D: TRBD1
V: TRBV28
size: once
J: TRBJ1-5

DNA: TGTGCCTGGAGCGAGGTCAGCCAGCACGCCGAGCAGTACTTC
CDR3: CAWSEVSQHAEQYF
D: NA
V: TRBV30
size: NA
J: TRBJ2-7